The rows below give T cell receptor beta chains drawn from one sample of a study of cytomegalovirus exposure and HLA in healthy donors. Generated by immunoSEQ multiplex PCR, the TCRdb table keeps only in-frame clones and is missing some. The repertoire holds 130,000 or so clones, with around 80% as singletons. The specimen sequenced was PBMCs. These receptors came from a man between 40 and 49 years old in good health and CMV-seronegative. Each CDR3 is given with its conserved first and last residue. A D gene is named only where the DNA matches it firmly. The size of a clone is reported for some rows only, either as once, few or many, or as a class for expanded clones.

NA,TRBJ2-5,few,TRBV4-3,TGCGCCAGCAGCCAAGAGGGAAGGGGCCTGGATCTAGAGACCCAGTACTTC,CASSQEGRGLDLETQYF
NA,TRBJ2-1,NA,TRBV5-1,TGCGCCAGCTACCCGGAGCTGGGGCCTTACAATGAGCAGTTCTTC,CASYPELGPYNEQFF
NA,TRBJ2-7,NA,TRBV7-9,TGTGCCACCGGGGACACCTCCTACGAGCAGTACTTC,CATGDTSYEQYF
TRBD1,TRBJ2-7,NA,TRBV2,TGTGCCAGCAGGGCTGGGACAGCGGCGATCCACGAGCAGTACTTC,CASRAGTAAIHEQYF
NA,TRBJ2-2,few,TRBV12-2,TGTGCAAGTCGCTTGCCCCGTAGGGACAGGGGTGGAACCGGGGAGCTGTTTTTT,CASRLPRRDRGGTGELFF
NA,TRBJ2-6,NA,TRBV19,TGTGCCAGTAGTATAGGAGGAGCTGGGGCCAACGTCCTGACTTTC,CASSIGGAGANVLTF
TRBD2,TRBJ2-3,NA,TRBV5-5,TGTGCCAGCAGCGGGGGGACTAGTTCACCAGATACGCAGTATTTT,CASSGGTSSPDTQYF
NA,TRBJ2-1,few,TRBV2,TGTGCCAGCAATAGTTTCTATGAGCAGTTCTTC,CASNSFYEQFF
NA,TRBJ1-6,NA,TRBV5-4,TGTGCCAGCAGCTTGAACAGGGAGAATAATTCACCCCTCCACTTT,CASSLNRENNSPLHF
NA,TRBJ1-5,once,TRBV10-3,TGTGCCATCAGTGTTTCGAAACAGGGTGATAGCAATCAGCCCCAGCATTTT,CAISVSKQGDSNQPQHF
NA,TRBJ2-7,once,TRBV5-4,TGTGCCAGCAGCCCCGCCGGCGGTAACTACGAGCAGTACTTC,CASSPAGGNYEQYF
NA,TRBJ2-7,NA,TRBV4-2,TGTGCCAGCAGCCCGACGACGGGGGCCTACGAGCAGTACTTC,CASSPTTGAYEQYF
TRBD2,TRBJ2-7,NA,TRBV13,TGTGCCAGCAGCTCCGGGGGGGACCCCTACGAGCAGTACTTC,CASSSGGDPYEQYF
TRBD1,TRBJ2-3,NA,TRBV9,TGTGCCAGCAGCCCGGGACAGGGGGCTGGTACAGATACGCAGTATTTT,CASSPGQGAGTDTQYF
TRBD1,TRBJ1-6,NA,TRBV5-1,TGCGCCAGCAGCTTGGCCGGACAGGGCTTTGGGTCACCCCTCCACTTT,CASSLAGQGFGSPLHF
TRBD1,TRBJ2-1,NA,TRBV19,TGTGCCAGTAGTGTCTTACCGGGACAGGGAAGTGATGAGCAGTTCTTC,CASSVLPGQGSDEQFF
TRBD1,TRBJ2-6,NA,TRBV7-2,TGTGCCAGCAGCCGGGGCATCGGGACAGGGCGTGCCAACGGCCTGACTTTC,CASSRGIGTGRANGLTF
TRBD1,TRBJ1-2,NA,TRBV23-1,TGCGCCAGCAGACTTCCGGGACAGAAGCCTTTTGGCTACACCTTC,CASRLPGQKPFGYTF
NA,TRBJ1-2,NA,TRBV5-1,TGCGCCAGCAGCTTGGACGGTAACTATGGCTACACCTTC,CASSLDGNYGYTF
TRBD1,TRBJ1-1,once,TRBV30,TGTGCCTGGAGTGGGGGACAGTTTGGAGAGGAGGCTTTCTTT,CAWSGGQFGEEAFF
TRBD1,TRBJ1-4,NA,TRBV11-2,TGTGCCAGCAGCTTGAACAGGGGGGAAAAACTGTTTTTT,CASSLNRGEKLFF
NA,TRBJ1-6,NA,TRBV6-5,TGTGCCAGCAGTGAGGACAGAGATAATTCACCCCTCCACTTT,CASSEDRDNSPLHF
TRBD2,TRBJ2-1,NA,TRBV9,TGTGCCAGCAGCGTAGGGGCGGGGGGGACGGATGAGCAGTTCTTC,CASSVGAGGTDEQFF
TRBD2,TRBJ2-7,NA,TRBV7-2,TGTGCCAGCAGCTTAGACGGCGGGAGTCGGGAGCAGTACTTC,CASSLDGGSREQYF
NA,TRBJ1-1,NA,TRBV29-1,TGCAGCTTTCGGGGTCCGGGGAGAACTGAAGCTTTCTTT,CSFRGPGRTEAFF
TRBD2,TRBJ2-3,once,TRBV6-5,TGTGCCAGCAGTCGGACTAGCGGTACATATACGCAGTATTTT,CASSRTSGTYTQYF
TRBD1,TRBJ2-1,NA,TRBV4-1,TGCGCCAGCAGCCATGACGGGACAGCCTCCTACAATGAGCAGTTCTTC,CASSHDGTASYNEQFF
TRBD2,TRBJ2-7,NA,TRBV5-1,TGCGCCAGCAGCTGGAACCCCGCTAGCGGGAGCGACGAGCAGTACTTC,CASSWNPASGSDEQYF
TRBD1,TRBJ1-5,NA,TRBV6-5,TGTGCCAGCAGGTTGACAGGGGTCGGCAATCAGCCCCAGCATTTT,CASRLTGVGNQPQHF
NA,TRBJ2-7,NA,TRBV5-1,TGCGCCAGCAGCTTGGCTAGCTCCTACGAGCAGTACTTC,CASSLASSYEQYF
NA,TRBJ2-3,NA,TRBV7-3,TGTGCCAGCAGCCTCTCGGGAGCCACAGATACGCAGTATTTT,CASSLSGATDTQYF
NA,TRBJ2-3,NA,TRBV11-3,TGTGCCAGCAGCGCTTCCCTAGGAGGAGATACGCAGTATTTT,CASSASLGGDTQYF
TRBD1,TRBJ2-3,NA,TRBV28,TGTGCCAGCAGTTCGGGACAGGGGGAAACAGATACGCAGTATTTT,CASSSGQGETDTQYF
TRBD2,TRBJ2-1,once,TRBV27,TGTGCCAGCAGTTTAGGTAGCGGGAGTCTCAATGAGCAGTTCTTC,CASSLGSGSLNEQFF
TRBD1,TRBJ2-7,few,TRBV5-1,TGCGCCAGCAGCTTGGTTCAGGGGGCGAAAAACGAGCAGTACTTC,CASSLVQGAKNEQYF
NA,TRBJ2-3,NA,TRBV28,TGTGCCAGCAGTTCCAGGGTACCGGGCACAGATACGCAGTATTTT,CASSSRVPGTDTQYF
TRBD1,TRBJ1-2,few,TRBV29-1,TGCAGCGTTGAACAGGGGGCCTATTCGGGGGGCTACACCTTC,CSVEQGAYSGGYTF
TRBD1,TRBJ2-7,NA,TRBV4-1,TGCGCCAGCAGCCAAGATCCCGGGACAGGGGGGTACGAGCAGTACTTC,CASSQDPGTGGYEQYF
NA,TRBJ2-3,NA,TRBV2,TGTGCCAGCAGTGAAAGGGGGATGTTTGGGGATACGCAGTATTTT,CASSERGMFGDTQYF
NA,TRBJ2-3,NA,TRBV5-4,TGTGCCAGCAGCACTGGTACAGATACGCAGTATTTT,CASSTGTDTQYF